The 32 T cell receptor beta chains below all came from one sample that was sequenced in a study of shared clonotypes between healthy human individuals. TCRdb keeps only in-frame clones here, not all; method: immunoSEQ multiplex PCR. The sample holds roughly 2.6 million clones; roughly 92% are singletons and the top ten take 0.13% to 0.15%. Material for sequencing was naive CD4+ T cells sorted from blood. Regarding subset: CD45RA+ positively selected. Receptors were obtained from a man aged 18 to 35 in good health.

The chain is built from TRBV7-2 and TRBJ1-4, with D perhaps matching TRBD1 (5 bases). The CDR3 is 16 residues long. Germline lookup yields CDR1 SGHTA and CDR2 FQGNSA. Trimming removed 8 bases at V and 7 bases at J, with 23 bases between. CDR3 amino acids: CASRADLQGGGEKLFF. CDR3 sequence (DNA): TGTGCCAGCCGTGCGGATTTGCAGGGAGGAGGTGAAAAACTGTTTTTT.

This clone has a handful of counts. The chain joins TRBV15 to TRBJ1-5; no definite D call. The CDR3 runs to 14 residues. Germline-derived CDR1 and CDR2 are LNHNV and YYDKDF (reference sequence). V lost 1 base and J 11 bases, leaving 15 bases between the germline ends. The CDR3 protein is CATSRVLTTWTQHF. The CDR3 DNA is TGTGCCACCAGCAGAGTCCTGACGACATGGACCCAGCATTTT.

The CDR3 DNA follows: TGTGCCAGCAGTTACTCGCCGGTAGCAGGCGGAGATACGCAGTATTTT. Its protein product is CASSYSPVAGGDTQYF. The chain uses TRBV6-6 and TRBJ2-3; D is unresolved. The V end lost 0 bases, the J end lost 5 bases, and 15 bases lay between the germline ends. CDR3 length: 16 amino acids. The germline V gene encodes CDR1 MNHNY and CDR2 SVGAGI (reference sequence).

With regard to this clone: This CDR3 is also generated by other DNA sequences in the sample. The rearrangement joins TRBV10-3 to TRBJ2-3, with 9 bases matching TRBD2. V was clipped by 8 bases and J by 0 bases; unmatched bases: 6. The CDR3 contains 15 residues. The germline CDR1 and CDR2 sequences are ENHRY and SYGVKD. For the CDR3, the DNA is TGTGCCATCCAGGCTAGCGGGGTTAGCACAGATACGCAGTATTTT. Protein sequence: CAIQASGVSTDTQYF.

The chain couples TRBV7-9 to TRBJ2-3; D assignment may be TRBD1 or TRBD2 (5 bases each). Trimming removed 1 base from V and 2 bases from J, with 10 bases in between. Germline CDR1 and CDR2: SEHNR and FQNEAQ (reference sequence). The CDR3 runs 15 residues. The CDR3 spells CASSLVGDFTDTQYF. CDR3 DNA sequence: TGTGCCAGCAGCTTAGTGGGGGATTTCACAGATACGCAGTATTTT.

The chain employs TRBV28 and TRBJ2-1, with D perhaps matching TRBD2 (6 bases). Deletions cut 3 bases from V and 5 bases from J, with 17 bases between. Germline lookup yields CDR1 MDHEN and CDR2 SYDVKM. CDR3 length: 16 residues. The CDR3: CASSFRDFRPDNEQFF. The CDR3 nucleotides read TGTGCCAGCAGTTTCCGGGACTTCAGGCCCGACAATGAGCAGTTCTTC.

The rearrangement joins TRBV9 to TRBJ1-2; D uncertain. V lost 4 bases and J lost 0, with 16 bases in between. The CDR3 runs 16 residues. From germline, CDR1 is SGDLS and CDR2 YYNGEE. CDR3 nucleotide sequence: TGTGCCAGCAGCCTAGGACCGGCTCTAACTAACTATGGCTACACCTTC. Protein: CASSLGPALTNYGYTF.

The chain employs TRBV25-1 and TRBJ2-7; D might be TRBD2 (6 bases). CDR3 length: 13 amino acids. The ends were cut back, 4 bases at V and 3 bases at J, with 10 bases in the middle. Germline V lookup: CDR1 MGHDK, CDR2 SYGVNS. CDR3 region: CASSGAGGYEQYF. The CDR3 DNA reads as TGTGCCAGCAGTGGAGCGGGCGGCTACGAGCAGTACTTC.

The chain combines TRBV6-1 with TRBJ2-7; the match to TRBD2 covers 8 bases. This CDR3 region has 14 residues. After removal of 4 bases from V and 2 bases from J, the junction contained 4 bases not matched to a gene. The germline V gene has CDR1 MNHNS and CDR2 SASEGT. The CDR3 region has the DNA TGTGCCAGCAGTGCCAGCGGGGGAGCCTACGAGCAGTACTTC. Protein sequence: CASSASGGAYEQYF.

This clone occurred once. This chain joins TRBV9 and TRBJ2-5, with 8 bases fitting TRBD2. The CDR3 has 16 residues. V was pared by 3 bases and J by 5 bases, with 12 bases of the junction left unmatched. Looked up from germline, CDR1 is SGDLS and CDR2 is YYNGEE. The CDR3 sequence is CASSAPGGGFIETQYF. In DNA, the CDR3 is TGTGCCAGCAGCGCCCCAGGCGGGGGGTTTATTGAGACCCAGTACTTC.

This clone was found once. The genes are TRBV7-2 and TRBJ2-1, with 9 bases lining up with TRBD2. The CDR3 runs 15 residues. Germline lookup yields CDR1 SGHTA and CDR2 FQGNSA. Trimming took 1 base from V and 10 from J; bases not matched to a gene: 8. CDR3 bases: TGTGCCAGCAGCTTAGGAACTAGCGGGCGGGCGGAGCAGTTCTTC. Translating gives CASSLGTSGRAEQFF. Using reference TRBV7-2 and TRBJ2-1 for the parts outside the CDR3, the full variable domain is GAGVSQSPSNKVTEKGKDVELRCDPISGHTALYWYRQSLGQGLEFLIYFQGNSAPDKSGLPSDRFSAERTGGSVSTLTIQRTQQEDSAVYLCASSLGTSGRAEQFFGPGTRLTVL.

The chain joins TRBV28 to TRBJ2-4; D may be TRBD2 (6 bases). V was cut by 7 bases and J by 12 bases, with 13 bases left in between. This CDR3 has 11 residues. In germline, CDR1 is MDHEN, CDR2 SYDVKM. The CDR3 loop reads CASIDGGAQYF. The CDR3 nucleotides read TGTGCCAGCATCGATGGCGGGGCTCAGTACTTC.

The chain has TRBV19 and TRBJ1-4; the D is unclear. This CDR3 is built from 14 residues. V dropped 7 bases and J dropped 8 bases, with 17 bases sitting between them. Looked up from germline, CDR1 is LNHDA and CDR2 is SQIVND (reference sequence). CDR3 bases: TGTGCCAGTAACCTTGCCAATCTTGGGGAAAAACTGTTTTTT. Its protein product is CASNLANLGEKLFF. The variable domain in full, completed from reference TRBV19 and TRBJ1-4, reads DGGITQSPKYLFRKEGQNVTLSCEQNLNHDAMYWYRQDPGQGLRLIYYSQIVNDFQKGDIAEGYSVSREKKESFPLTVTSAQKNPTAFYLCASNLANLGEKLFFGSGTQLSVL.

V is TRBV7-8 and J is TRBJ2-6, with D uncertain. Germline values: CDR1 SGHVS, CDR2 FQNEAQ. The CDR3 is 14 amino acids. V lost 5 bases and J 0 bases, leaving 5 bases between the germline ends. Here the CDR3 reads CASSVSSGANVLTF. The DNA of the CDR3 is TGTGCCAGCAGCGTTTCCTCTGGGGCCAACGTCCTGACTTTC.

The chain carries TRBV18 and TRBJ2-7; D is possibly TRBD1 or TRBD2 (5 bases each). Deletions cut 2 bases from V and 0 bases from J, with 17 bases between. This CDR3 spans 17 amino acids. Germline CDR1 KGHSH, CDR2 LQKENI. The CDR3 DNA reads TGTGCCAGCTCACCAATGCAGCTTTCAGGGAGCTCCTACGAGCAGTACTTC. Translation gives CASSPMQLSGSSYEQYF.

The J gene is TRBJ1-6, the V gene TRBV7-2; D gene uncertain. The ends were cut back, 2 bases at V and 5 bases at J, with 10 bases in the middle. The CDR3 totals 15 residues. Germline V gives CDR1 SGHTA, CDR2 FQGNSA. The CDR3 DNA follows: TGTGCCAGCAGCTTACAGGTTTTCAATAATTCACCCCTCCACTTT. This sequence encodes CASSLQVFNNSPLHF. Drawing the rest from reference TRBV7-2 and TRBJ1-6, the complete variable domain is GAGVSQSPSNKVTEKGKDVELRCDPISGHTALYWYRQSLGQGLEFLIYFQGNSAPDKSGLPSDRFSAERTGGSVSTLTIQRTQQEDSAVYLCASSLQVFNNSPLHFGNGTRLTVT.

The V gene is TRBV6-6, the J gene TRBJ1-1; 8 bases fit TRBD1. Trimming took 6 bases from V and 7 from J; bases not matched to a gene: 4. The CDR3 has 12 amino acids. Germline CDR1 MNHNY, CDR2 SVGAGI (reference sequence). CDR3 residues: CASSGTGFEAFF. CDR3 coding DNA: TGTGCCAGCAGCGGGACAGGCTTTGAAGCTTTCTTT.

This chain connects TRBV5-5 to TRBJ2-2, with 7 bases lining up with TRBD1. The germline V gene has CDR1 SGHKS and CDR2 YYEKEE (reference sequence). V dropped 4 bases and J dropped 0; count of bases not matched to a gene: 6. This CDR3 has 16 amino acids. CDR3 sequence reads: CASSKTGDTNTGELFF. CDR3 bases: TGTGCCAGCAGCAAAACAGGGGACACGAACACCGGGGAGCTGTTTTTT.

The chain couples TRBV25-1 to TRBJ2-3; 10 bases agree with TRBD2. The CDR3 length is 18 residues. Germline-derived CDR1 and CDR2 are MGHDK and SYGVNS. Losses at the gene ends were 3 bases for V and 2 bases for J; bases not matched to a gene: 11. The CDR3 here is CASSDFSGGPPYTDTQYF. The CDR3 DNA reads TGTGCCAGCAGTGATTTTAGCGGGGGGCCTCCTTACACAGATACGCAGTATTTT.

DNA for the CDR3: TGCGCCAGCAGTGAGTCGACCGGGCCCCAAGAGACCCAGTACTTC. Translated, it gives CASSESTGPQETQYF. The chain couples TRBV10-1 to TRBJ2-5; D is undetermined. This CDR3 contains 15 residues. From germline, CDR1 is WNHNN and CDR2 SYGVQD (reference sequence). V dropped 0 bases and J dropped 1 base, with 9 bases sitting between them.

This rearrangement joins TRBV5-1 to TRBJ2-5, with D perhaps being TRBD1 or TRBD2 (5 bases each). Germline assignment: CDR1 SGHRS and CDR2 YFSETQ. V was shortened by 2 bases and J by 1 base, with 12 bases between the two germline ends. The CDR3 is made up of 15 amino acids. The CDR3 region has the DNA TGCGCCAGCAGCTTAGGGACGGTCCCCCAAGAGACCCAGTACTTC. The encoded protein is CASSLGTVPQETQYF.

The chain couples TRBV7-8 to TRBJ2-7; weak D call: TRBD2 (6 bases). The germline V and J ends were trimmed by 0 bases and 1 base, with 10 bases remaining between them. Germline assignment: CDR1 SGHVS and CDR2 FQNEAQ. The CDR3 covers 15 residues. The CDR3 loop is CASSLAGTLSYEQYF. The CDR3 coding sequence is TGTGCCAGCAGCTTAGCCGGGACTCTTTCCTACGAGCAGTACTTC.

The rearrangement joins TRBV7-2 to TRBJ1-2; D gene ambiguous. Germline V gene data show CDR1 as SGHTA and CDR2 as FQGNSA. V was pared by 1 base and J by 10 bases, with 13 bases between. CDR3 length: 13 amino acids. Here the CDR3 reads CASSLDGAGIYTF. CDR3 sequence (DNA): TGTGCCAGCAGCTTAGACGGAGCCGGGATCTACACCTTC.

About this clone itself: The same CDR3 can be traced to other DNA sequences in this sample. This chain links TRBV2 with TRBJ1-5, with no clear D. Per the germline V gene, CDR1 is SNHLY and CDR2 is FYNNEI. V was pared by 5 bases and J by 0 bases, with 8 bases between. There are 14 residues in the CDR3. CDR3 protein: CASSLQHSNQPQHF. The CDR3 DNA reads TGTGCCAGCAGTTTACAGCATAGCAATCAGCCCCAGCATTTT.

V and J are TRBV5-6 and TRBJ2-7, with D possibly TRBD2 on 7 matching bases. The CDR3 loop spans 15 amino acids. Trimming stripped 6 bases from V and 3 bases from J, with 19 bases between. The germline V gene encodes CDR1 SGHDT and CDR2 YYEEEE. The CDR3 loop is CASIRTGGAVYEQYF. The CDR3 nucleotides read TGTGCCAGCATCCGGACGGGGGGCGCAGTCTACGAGCAGTACTTC. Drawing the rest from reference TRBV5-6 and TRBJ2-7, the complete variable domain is DAGVTQSPTHLIKTRGQQVTLRCSPKSGHDTVSWYQQALGQGPQFIFQYYEEEERQRGNFPDRFSGHQFPNYSSELNVNALLLGDSALYLCASIRTGGAVYEQYFGPGTRLTVT.

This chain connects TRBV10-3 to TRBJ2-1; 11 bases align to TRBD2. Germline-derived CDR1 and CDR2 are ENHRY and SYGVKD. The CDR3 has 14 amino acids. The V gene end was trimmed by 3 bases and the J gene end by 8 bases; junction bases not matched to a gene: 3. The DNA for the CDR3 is TGTGCCATCAGTGAACTAGCGGGAGCGGATGAGCAGTTCTTC. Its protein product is CAISELAGADEQFF.

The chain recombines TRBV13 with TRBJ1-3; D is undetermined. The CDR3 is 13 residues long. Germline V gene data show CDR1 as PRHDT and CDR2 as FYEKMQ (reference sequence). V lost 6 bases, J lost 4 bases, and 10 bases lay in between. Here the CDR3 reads CASSAKPGNTIYF. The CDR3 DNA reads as TGTGCCAGCAGTGCTAAACCGGGAAACACCATATATTTT.

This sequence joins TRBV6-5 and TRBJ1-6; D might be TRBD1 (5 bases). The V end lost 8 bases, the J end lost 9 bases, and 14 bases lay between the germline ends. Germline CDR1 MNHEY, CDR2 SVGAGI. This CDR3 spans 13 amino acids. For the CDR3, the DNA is TGTGCCAGCGGGGCGCCCTTGGTTTCACCCCTCCACTTT. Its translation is CASGAPLVSPLHF.

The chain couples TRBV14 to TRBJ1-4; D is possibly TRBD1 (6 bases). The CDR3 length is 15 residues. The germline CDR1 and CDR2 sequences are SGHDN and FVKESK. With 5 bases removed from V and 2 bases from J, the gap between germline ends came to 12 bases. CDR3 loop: CASSATGRTNEKLFF. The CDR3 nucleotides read TGTGCCAGCAGCGCTACAGGGAGGACTAATGAAAAACTGTTTTTT.

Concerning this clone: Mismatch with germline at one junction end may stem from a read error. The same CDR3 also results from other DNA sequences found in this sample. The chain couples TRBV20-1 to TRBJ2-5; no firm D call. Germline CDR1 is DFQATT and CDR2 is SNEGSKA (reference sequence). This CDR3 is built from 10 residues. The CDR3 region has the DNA TGCAGTGCTCGAGACGAGACCCAGTACTTC. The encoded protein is CSARDETQYF.

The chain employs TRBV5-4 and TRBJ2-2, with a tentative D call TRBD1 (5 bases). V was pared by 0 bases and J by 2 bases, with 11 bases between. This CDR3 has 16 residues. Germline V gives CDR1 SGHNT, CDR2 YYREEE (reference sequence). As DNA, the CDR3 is TGTGCCAGCAGCTTGGCAGGGTCAATAAACACCGGGGAGCTGTTTTTT. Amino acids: CASSLAGSINTGELFF.

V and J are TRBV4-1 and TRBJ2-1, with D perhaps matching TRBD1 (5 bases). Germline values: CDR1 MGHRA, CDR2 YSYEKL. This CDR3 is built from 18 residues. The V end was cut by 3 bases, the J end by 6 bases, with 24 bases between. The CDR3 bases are TGCGCCAGCAGCCACCCAAGGGGCTCCCTGAGGCCCTCCAATGAGCAGTTCTTC. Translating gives CASSHPRGSLRPSNEQFF.